This TCR beta chain was recorded in a study of T cells after yellow fever vaccination (dated by TCRdb to about 2019). Context from the whole study: The SMART-Seq v4 Ultra Low Input RNA kit was used to prepare libraries from fractions with low cell numbers. Blood samples were taken at several timepoints before and after primary and secondary immunization, and bulk PBMC replicates and cell subsets were isolated. Two healthy male donors, one aged 18 to 29 and one aged 30 to 40 years, made up the cohort. To follow T-cell clones before and after both primary and booster YFV17D yellow fever vaccination, bulk TCR alpha and beta repertoires underwent longitudinal sequencing. Broad study findings and their caveats: FACS-sorted repertoires could contain abundant contaminating clonotypes from the bulk population, so computational filtering was required. Most clones expanded after primary vaccination (96% of CD4 and over 80% of CD8) were re-detected after the booster, suggesting that broad memory maintenance occurred. Because the study included only two donors, the extent to which the findings can be generalized is limited. A small fraction of clonotypes appeared in both the CD4 and CD8 compartments, likely as a result of convergent recombination. The secondary T-cell response was found to be weaker but faster than the primary response, with a peak reached on day 5 rather than on day 15.

CDR1 SNHLY and CDR2 FYNNEI are derived from the germline V gene. There are 12 amino acids in the CDR3, from cysteine to phenylalanine inclusive. Only the CDR3 DNA stays, 36 bases, in frame from base 1. Germline trimming: 5 bases from V, 13 bases from J; junction bases outside gene matches: 10. Points on this clonotype: The target of this receptor is not known. Base qualities are missing; no much larger clone stands one base away.

The treatment or condition label, read with the paper, signifies: live attenuated yellow fever vaccine strain. At each blood-draw timepoint, two biological replicates of bulk PBMCs were collected. PBMCs were isolated from peripheral blood using a standard Ficoll-Paque protocol. TriZol was used to extract RNA from bulk PBMCs, CD4 and CD8 fractions, and dextramer-positive and dextramer-negative fractions. TCR cDNA was synthesized by 5'RACE template switching, through which a universal primer site and unique molecular identifiers were introduced. cDNA synthesis was primed from both the TCR alpha and TCR beta constant segments. Libraries were amplified in two PCR steps, with sample barcodes and sequencing adapters added in the second step. Libraries were sequenced on Illumina HiSeq 2500 (2x100 bp) or NovaSeq (2x150 bp). The authors' pipeline ran thus. Demultiplexing of reads and collapsing into UMI consensus sequences were performed with MIGEC, and V(D)J alignment was carried out with MiXCR. Using edgeR on replicate PBMC samples, clonotypes were called vaccine-responding if FDR was below 0.01 and the log2 fold change was above 5 up to day 15. CD4 or CD8 identity was assigned to each bulk clonotype according to whether the clonotype was present at higher abundance in the sequenced CD4 repertoire or the sequenced CD8 repertoire. TCRdb took the public reads, trimmed them with fastp at Q25, ran MiXCR for clone calling and kept in-frame beta chains. Rows with one shared CDR3 protein collapse into an entry with the most common genes and DNA. Here the V and J calls rest on TCRdb's processing, not on the authors' analysis. The table for this sample lists around 350,000 distinct CDR3 sequences; about 9.9% of them were counted only once. Less than 20% of the sample belongs to the ten largest clones.

This receptor was identified in a man between 18 and 35 years old who received the YFV17D yellow fever vaccine. The V and J genes are TRBV2 and TRBJ2-5; the central 7 bases match TRBD1. This specimen consisted of PBMCs, obtained on the day of the first yellow fever vaccination. The DNA sequence is given as TGTGCCAGCAGTCTGTCGGGACAGAATATGTACTTC. Its translation is CASSLSGQNMYF.